One sample yielded the 16 T cell receptor beta chains listed below, sequenced in a study of cytomegalovirus exposure and HLA in healthy donors. PCR primers comprised 60 Vbeta and 13 Jbeta primers. Assay used: immunoSEQ multiplex PCR; TCRdb lists only in-frame clones, some missing. This table lists 40,000 or so clones. The sequenced material came from PBMCs. These receptors were obtained from a male donor in good health and CMV-seronegative.

The J gene is TRBJ2-7, the V gene TRBV29-1, with 8 positions matching TRBD1. This CDR3 region has 13 residues. J lost 0 bases, V lost 5 bases, and 3 bases had no gene match. In germline, CDR1 is SQVTM, CDR2 ANQGSEA. The DNA for the CDR3 is TGCAGCGTTCGGACAGGGAGCTCCTACGAGCAGTACTTC. Amino acid sequence: CSVRTGSSYEQYF.

The chain couples TRBV4-1 to TRBJ2-2; D gene ambiguous. Trimming pared 7 bases from V and 7 bases from J, leaving 10 bases between. The CDR3 consists of 12 residues. Germline CDR1 MGHRA, CDR2 YSYEKL. This CDR3 is CASNPGSGELFF. The DNA of the CDR3 is TGCGCCAGCAACCCTGGTAGCGGGGAGCTGTTTTTT.

The V call is TRBV6-5, the J call TRBJ1-6; the D gene is possibly TRBD1 (6 bases). The germline gives CDR1 MNHEY, CDR2 SVGAGI. Between the trimmed V and J ends, which lost 8 bases and 10 bases, there was a span of 12 bases. The CDR3 is 12 residues long. DNA of the CDR3: TGTGCCAGCCTTACAGGGCTCTCACCCCTCCACTTT. Residues: CASLTGLSPLHF.

This chain uses TRBV7-9 with TRBJ2-7, with 7 bases identical to TRBD1. The V segment lost 4 bases and the J segment 4 bases; nucleotides outside the gene matches: 13. This CDR3 is built from 16 residues. Germline CDR1 SEHNR, CDR2 FQNEAQ (reference sequence). CDR3 in DNA: TGTGCCAGCAGCTCCCCCCAGGTAGGGGGCCGATACGAGCAGTACTTC. Its protein product is CASSSPQVGGRYEQYF.

This rearrangement joins TRBV7-2 to TRBJ1-1, with 7 bases fitting TRBD1. The CDR3 is 16 residues long. Germline assignment: CDR1 SGHTA and CDR2 FQGNSA. V lost 5 bases and J lost 0; bases outside the gene matches: 9. The CDR3 nucleotides read TGTGCCAGCAGCGCTACAGGGGATAGGGTGAACACTGAAGCTTTCTTT. It specifies CASSATGDRVNTEAFF.

This chain uses TRBV19 with TRBJ2-3; D might be TRBD2 (5 bases). The CDR3 covers 14 residues. CDR1 and CDR2 (germline): LNHDA, SQIVND (reference sequence). V lost 1 base and J lost 2, with 7 bases in between. CDR3 amino acids: CASSIAGFTDTQYF. The DNA of the CDR3 is TGTGCCAGTAGTATAGCGGGATTCACAGATACGCAGTATTTT.

Notes on this clone: Other nucleotide sequences from this sample produce the same CDR3. CDR3 DNA sequence: TGTGCCAGCAGTGTCCAGGGCGGTGGCTATGGCTACACCTTC. It encodes CASSVQGGGYGYTF. This chain links TRBV6-5 with TRBJ1-2; maybe TRBD1 (5 bases). There are 14 residues in the CDR3. V was clipped by 5 bases and J by 4 bases, with 14 bases between them. Germline assignment: CDR1 MNHEY and CDR2 SVGAGI.

The rearrangement joins TRBV28 to TRBJ1-6, with D possibly TRBD1 on 5 matching bases. The CDR3 totals 16 residues. CDR1 MDHEN and CDR2 SYDVKM come from the germline V gene. Trimming shortened V by 4 bases and J by 0 bases, and 10 bases separated the two germline ends. CDR3 sequence: CASSSPDNSYNSPLHF. The CDR3 DNA reads TGTGCCAGCAGTTCCCCGGACAACTCCTATAATTCACCCCTCCACTTT.

A remark on this clone: An end of the junction does not agree with germline; a read error may underlie this. The CDR3 spells CASSLAVSFTEAFF. The CDR3 coding sequence is TGTGCCAGCAGCTTGGCCGTCTCGTTCACTGAGGCTTTCTTT. The chain employs TRBV5-5 and TRBJ1-1, with D uncertain. The germline V gene encodes CDR1 SGHKS and CDR2 YYEKEE (reference sequence). The CDR3 has 14 amino acids.

The gene calls are TRBV4-1 and TRBJ2-3; TRBD2 is a possible D gene (5 bases). The V and J ends lost 3 bases and 4 bases respectively, with 17 bases between them. Germline V gives CDR1 MGHRA, CDR2 YSYEKL. The CDR3 covers 16 residues. The CDR3 here is CASSQRGPRRPDTQYF. In DNA, the CDR3 is TGCGCCAGCAGCCAGAGAGGGCCTCGACGGCCAGATACGCAGTATTTT.

The rearrangement links TRBV7-9 to TRBJ1-1; D is uncertain. CDR1 SEHNR and CDR2 FQNEAQ come from the germline V gene (reference sequence). The CDR3 consists of 13 residues. V shed 5 bases and J shed 4 bases, with 11 bases lying between them. DNA for the CDR3: TGTGCCAGCAGCCAATACTCAGGCACTGAAGCTTTCTTT. It is translated as CASSQYSGTEAFF.

V gene TRBV30 combines with J gene TRBJ2-7; 7 bases are a match to TRBD1. Looked up from germline, CDR1 is GTSNPN and CDR2 is SVGIG (reference sequence). The CDR3 length is 14 residues. The trim removed 2 bases at V and 1 base at J, leaving 5 bases unmatched. The DNA of the CDR3 is TGTGCCTGGAGTCCTTGGACAGGTTCCTACGAGCAGTACTTC. Translated, it gives CAWSPWTGSYEQYF.

The V gene is TRBV27, the J gene TRBJ2-7; TRBD1 is a possible D gene (5 bases). Trimming took off 5 bases at V and 3 bases at J, with 11 bases between the two ends. This CDR3 is built from 13 residues. Germline V lookup: CDR1 MNHEY, CDR2 SMNVEV (reference sequence). In DNA form, the CDR3 reads TGTGCCAGCAGTCCCCAGGGTTACTACGAGCAGTACTTC. Its protein is CASSPQGYYEQYF.

The J gene is TRBJ1-3, the V gene TRBV5-1; perhaps TRBD1 as D (5 bases). The CDR3 has 15 amino acids. Between the trimmed V and J ends, which lost 9 bases and 0 bases, there was a span of 16 bases. CDR1 is SGHRS and CDR2 is YFSETQ in the germline V gene. The CDR3 bases are TGCGCCACCCGTGGGGGGTACGGCTCTGGAAACACCATATATTTT. As protein: CATRGGYGSGNTIYF.

The rearrangement joins TRBV14 to TRBJ2-1, with D possibly matching TRBD1 (5 bases). CDR1 is SGHDN, CDR2 FVKESK, per germline. The CDR3 extends over 16 amino acids. The V end lost 2 bases, the J end lost 6 bases, and 17 bases lay between the germline ends. The CDR3 DNA sequence: TGTGCCAGCAGCCAACTATCCGGTCAGGGTCGCAATGAGCAGTTCTTC. The encoded protein is CASSQLSGQGRNEQFF.

V usage is TRBV6-1 and J usage is TRBJ1-2; TRBD1 matches 10 bases. The CDR3 is 15 amino acids. Germline values: CDR1 MNHNS, CDR2 SASEGT. The J segment lost 8 bases and the V segment lost 6 bases, leaving 12 bases of the junction unmatched. CDR3 protein: CASRPIGQGERGYTF. CDR3 coding DNA: TGTGCCAGCAGGCCAATCGGACAGGGGGAAAGGGGCTACACCTTC.